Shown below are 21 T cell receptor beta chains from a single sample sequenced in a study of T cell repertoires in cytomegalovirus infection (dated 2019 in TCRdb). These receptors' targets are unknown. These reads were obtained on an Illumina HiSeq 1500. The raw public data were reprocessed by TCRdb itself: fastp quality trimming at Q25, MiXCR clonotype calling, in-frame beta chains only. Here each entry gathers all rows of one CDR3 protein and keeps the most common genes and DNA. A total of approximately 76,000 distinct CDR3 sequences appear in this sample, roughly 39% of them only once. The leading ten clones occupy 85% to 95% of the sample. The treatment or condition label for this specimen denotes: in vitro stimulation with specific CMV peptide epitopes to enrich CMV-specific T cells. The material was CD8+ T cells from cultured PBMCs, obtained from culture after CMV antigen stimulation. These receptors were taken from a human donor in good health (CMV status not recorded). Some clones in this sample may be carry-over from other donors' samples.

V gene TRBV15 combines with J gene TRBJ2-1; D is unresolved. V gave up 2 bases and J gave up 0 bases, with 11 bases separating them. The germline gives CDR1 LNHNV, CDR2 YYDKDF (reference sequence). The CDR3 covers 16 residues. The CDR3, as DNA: TGTGCCACCAGCAGATCGCCCGAAACCTCCTACAATGAGCAGTTCTTC. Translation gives CATSRSPETSYNEQFF.

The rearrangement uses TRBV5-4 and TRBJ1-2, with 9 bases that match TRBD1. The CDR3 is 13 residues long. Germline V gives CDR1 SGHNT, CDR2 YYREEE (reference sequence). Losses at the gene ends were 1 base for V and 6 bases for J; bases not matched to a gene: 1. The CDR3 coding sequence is TGTGCCAGCAGCTTGCGGACAGGGGATGGCTACACCTTC. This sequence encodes CASSLRTGDGYTF. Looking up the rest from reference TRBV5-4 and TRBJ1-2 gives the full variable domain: ETGVTQSPTHLIKTRGQQVTLRCSSQSGHNTVSWYQQALGQGPQFIFQYYREEENGRGNFPPRFSGLQFPNYSSELNVNALELDDSALYLCASSLRTGDGYTFGSGTRLTVV.

The CDR3 DNA is TGTGCCAGACTCCCATGCCCCGGGACCGAAGTCTCCTACGAGCAGTACTTC. Its protein is CARLPCPGTEVSYEQYF. The V and J genes are TRBV6-8 and TRBJ2-7; D might be TRBD1 or TRBD2, each matching 5 bases. CDR3 length: 17 residues. Germline lookup yields CDR1 MNHGY and CDR2 SAAAGT. V shed 9 bases and J shed 0 bases, with 24 bases lying between them.

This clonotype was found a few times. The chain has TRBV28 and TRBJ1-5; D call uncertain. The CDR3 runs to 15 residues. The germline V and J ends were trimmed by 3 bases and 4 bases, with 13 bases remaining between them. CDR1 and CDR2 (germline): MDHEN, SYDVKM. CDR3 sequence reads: CASSFEGSRNQPQHF. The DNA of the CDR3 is TGTGCCAGCAGTTTTGAGGGATCTCGTAATCAGCCCCAGCATTTT.

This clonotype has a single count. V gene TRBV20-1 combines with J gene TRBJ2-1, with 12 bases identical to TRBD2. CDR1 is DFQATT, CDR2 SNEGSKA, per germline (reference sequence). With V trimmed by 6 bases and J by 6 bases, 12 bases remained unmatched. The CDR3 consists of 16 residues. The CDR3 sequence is CSASDLGTSGSNEQFF. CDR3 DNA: TGCAGTGCGAGCGACCTTGGGACTAGCGGGTCCAATGAGCAGTTCTTC.

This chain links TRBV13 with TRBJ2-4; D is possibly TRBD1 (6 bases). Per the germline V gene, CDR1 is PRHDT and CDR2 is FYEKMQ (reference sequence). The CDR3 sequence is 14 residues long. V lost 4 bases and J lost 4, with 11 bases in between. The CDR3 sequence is CASSSGTLKNIQYF. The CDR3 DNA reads TGTGCCAGCAGCTCCGGGACACTAAAAAACATTCAGTACTTC.

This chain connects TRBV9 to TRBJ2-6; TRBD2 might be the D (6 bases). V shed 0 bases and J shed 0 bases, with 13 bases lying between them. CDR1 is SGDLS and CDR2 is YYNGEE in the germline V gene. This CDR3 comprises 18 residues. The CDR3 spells CASSVAVTAGSGANVLTF. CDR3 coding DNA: TGTGCCAGCAGCGTAGCTGTGACAGCGGGCTCTGGGGCCAACGTCCTGACTTTC.

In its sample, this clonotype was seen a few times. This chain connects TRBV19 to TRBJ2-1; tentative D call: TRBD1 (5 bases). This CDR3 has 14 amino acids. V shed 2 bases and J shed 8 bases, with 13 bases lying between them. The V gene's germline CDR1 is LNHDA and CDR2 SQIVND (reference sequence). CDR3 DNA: TGTGCCAGTAGTATACTCACAGGCCGCGATGAGCAGTTCTTC. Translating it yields CASSILTGRDEQFF.

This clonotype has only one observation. CDR3 region: CASSDFPLPSGANVLTF. In DNA form, the CDR3 reads TGTGCCAGCAGTGACTTCCCGCTTCCCTCTGGGGCCAACGTCCTGACTTTC. This chain connects TRBV6-4 to TRBJ2-6; the D is unclear. The CDR3 length is 17 residues. V was pared by 1 base and J by 0 bases, with 10 bases between. Germline CDR1 and CDR2: MRHNA and SNTAGT.

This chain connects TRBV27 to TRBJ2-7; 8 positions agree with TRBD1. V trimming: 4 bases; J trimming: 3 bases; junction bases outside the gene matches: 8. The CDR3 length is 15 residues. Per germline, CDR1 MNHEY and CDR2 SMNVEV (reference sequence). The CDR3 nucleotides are TGTGCCAGCAGTTCTTGGACAGGGAATTACTACGAGCAGTACTTC. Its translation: CASSSWTGNYYEQYF.

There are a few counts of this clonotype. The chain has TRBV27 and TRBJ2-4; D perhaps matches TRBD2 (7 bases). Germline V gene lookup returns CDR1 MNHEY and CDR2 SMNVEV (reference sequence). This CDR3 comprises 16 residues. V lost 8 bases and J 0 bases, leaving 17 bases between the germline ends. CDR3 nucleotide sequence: TGTGCCAGCTCCCTCATAGGGGGGGTAGCCAAAAACATTCAGTACTTC. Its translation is CASSLIGGVAKNIQYF.

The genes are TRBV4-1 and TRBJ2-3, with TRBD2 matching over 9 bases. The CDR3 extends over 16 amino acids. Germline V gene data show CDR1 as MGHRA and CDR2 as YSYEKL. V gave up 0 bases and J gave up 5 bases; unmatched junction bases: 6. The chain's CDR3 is CASSQDQRGVGDTQYF. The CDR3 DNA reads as TGCGCCAGCAGCCAAGACCAGCGGGGGGTAGGAGATACGCAGTATTTT.

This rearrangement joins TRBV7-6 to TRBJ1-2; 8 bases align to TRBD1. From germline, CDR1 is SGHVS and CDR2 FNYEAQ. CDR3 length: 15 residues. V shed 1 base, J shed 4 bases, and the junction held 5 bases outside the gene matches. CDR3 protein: CASSLERTGLYGYTF. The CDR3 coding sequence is TGTGCCAGCAGCTTAGAGCGGACAGGGCTCTATGGCTACACCTTC. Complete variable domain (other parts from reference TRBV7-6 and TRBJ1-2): GAGVSQSPRYKVTKRGQDVALRCDPISGHVSLYWYRQALGQGPEFLTYFNYEAQQDKSGLPNDRFSAERPEGSISTLTIQRTEQRDSAMYRCASSLERTGLYGYTFGSGTRLTVV.

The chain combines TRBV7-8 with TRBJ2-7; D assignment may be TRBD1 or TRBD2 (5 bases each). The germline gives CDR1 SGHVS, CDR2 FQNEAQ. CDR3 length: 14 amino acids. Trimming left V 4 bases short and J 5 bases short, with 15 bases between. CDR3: CASSSGRLKDEQYF. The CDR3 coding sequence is TGTGCCAGCAGCTCGGGACGGCTAAAGGACGAGCAGTACTTC.

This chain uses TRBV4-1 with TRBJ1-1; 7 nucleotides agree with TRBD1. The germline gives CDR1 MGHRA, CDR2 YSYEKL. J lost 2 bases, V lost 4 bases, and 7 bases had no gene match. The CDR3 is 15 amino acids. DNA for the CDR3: TGCGCCAGCAGCCCGGGATGGACAGGAAACACTGAAGCTTTCTTT. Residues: CASSPGWTGNTEAFF.

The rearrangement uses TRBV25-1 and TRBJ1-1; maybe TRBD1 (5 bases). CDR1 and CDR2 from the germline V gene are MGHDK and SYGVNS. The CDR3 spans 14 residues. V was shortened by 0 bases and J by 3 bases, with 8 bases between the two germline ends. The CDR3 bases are TGTGCCAGCAGTGAATATTTCAGGGACACTGAAGCTTTCTTT. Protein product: CASSEYFRDTEAFF.

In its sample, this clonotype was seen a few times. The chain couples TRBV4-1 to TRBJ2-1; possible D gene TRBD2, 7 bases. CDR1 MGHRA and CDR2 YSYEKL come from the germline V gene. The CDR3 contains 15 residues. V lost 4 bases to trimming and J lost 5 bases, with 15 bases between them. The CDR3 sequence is CASSPHREGNNEQFF. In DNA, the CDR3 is TGCGCCAGCAGCCCGCACAGGGAGGGAAACAATGAGCAGTTCTTC.

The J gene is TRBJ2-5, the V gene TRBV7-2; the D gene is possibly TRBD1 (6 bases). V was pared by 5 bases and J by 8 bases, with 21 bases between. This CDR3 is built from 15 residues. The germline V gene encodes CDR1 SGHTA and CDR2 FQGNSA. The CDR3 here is CASSPSTGRLRTQYF. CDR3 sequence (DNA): TGTGCCAGCAGCCCGTCGACAGGACGGTTAAGAACCCAGTACTTC.

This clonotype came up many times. CDR3 residues: CASSLAVWTVNTGELFF. CDR3 nucleotides: TGTGCCAGCAGCTTAGCGGTGTGGACAGTCAACACCGGGGAGCTGTTTTTT. V is TRBV7-8 and J is TRBJ2-2; maybe TRBD1 (6 bases). The CDR3 sequence is 17 residues long. In germline, CDR1 is SGHVS, CDR2 FQNEAQ. Trimming pared 0 bases from V and 2 bases from J, leaving 13 bases between.

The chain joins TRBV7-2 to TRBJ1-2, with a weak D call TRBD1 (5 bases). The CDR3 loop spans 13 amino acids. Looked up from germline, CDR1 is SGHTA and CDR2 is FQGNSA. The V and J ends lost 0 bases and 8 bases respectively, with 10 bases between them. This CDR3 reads CASSLAAGNGYTF. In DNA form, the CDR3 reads TGTGCCAGCAGCTTAGCGGCAGGGAACGGCTACACCTTC.

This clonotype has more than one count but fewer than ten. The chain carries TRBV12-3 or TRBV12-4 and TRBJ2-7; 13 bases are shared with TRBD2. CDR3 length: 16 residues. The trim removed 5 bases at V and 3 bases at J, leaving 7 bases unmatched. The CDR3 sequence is CASSGLAGVLLYEQYF. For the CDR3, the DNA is TGTGCCAGCAGTGGACTAGCGGGGGTCCTACTCTACGAGCAGTACTTC.